Sequencing of this T cell receptor (beta chain) was carried out in a study of control samples from healthy donors and cancer patients. Profiling relied on immunoSEQ multiplex PCR, and the TCRdb table lists in-frame clones only, not all of them. The data contain tens of thousands of clones, roughly 87% of them singletons. The sequence derives from a man aged 55 to 70 with head and neck cancer. The sequenced sample consisted of PBMCs.

In DNA form, the CDR3 reads TGTGCCAGTTCGGGACTAGCGGGAGGGCAAGATACGCAGTATTTT. Protein product: CASSGLAGGQDTQYF. This sequence joins TRBV27 and TRBJ2-3, with 16 nucleotides matching TRBD2. The V gene's germline CDR1 is MNHEY and CDR2 SMNVEV (reference sequence). Unmatched junction bases numbered 5, after V lost 9 bases and J lost 5 bases. CDR3 length: 15 residues.